What follows are 14 T cell receptor beta chains derived from one specimen sequenced in a study of cytomegalovirus exposure and HLA in healthy donors. PCR primers comprised 60 Vbeta and 13 Jbeta primers. The data were produced by immunoSEQ multiplex PCR, yet TCRdb's version contains in-frame clones alone and is incomplete. The sample lists some 140,000 clones; 65% to 85% were seen once. Sequencing was performed on PBMCs. The origin of the receptors is a man aged 18 to 29 in good health and CMV-seronegative.

The chain is built from TRBV7-8 and TRBJ1-4; D unclear. This CDR3 has 13 residues. Germline V CDR1 and CDR2: SGHVS, FQNEAQ. Trimming left V 5 bases short and J 5 bases short, with 9 bases between. This CDR3 reads CASSGTRNEKLFF. The CDR3 region has the DNA TGTGCCAGCAGCGGCACAAGAAATGAAAAACTGTTTTTT. Using reference TRBV7-8 and TRBJ1-4 for the parts outside the CDR3, the full variable domain is GAGVSQSPRYKVAKRGQDVALRCDPISGHVSLFWYQQALGQGPEFLTYFQNEAQLDKSGLPSDRFFAERPEGSVSTLKIQRTQQEDSAVYLCASSGTRNEKLFFGSGTQLSVL.

This rearrangement joins TRBV11-2 to TRBJ2-5; TRBD2 is a possible D gene (6 bases). The better agreement between TRBJ2-7 and the DNA end casts doubt on the J call. The CDR3 is 15 residues long. Per germline, CDR1 SGHAT and CDR2 FQNNGV. The CDR3 DNA is TGTGCCAGCAGCTTAGAGGGAGGTGGAACCTACGAGCAGTACTTC. This sequence encodes CASSLEGGGTYEQYF.

A word on this clone: A read error may produce the germline difference seen at one junction end. Written as DNA, the CDR3 is TGTGCTAGCAGCGCGTACGTGAACAATGAGCAGTTCTTC. Encoded protein: CASSAYVNNEQFF. V is TRBV7-7 and J is TRBJ2-1, with D hard to call. This CDR3 is 13 amino acids long. Germline CDR1 SSHAT, CDR2 FNYEAQ (reference sequence).

The V gene is TRBV6-5, the J gene TRBJ1-1, with D possibly being TRBD1 (6 bases). There are 14 residues in the CDR3. CDR1 and CDR2 (germline): MNHEY, SVGAGI. Trimming removed 4 bases from V and 5 bases from J, with 14 bases in between. CDR3 nucleotides: TGTGCCAGCAGTTTACAGGGTGAGGGAACTGAAGCTTTCTTT. Its translation is CASSLQGEGTEAFF.

The chain employs TRBV29-1 and TRBJ1-1, with 7 bases matching TRBD1. The CDR3 loop spans 13 amino acids. CDR1 and CDR2 (germline): SQVTM, ANQGSEA. Trimming removed 6 bases from V and 0 bases from J; junction bases left unmatched: 4. The CDR3 loop reads CSVDTGVNTEAFF. CDR3 DNA: TGCAGCGTCGACACAGGGGTGAACACTGAAGCTTTCTTT.

The chain combines TRBV29-1 with TRBJ1-1; a possible D gene is TRBD1 (5 bases). Trimming removed 4 bases from V and 1 base from J, with 10 bases in between. CDR1 SQVTM and CDR2 ANQGSEA come from the germline V gene. CDR3 length equals 13 residues. CDR3 nucleotides: TGCAGCGTTGGGGGACTTAAGAACACTGAAGCTTTCTTT. This codes for CSVGGLKNTEAFF.

The chain is built from TRBV9 and TRBJ2-3, with 8 bases matching TRBD2. V was clipped by 3 bases and J by 3 bases; unmatched bases: 9. Per germline, CDR1 SGDLS and CDR2 YYNGEE. This CDR3 region has 16 residues. In DNA, the CDR3 is TGTGCCAGCAGCGCCCGGAAGATAGCGGGGACAGATACGCAGTATTTT. This codes for CASSARKIAGTDTQYF.

The chain recombines TRBV2 with TRBJ1-1; 12 bases fit TRBD1. The length of the CDR3 is 17 residues. V shed 5 bases and J 6 bases; nucleotides not matched to a gene: 13. CDR1 is SNHLY and CDR2 is FYNNEI in the germline V gene. CDR3: CASSKWDRGRVGAEAFF. Written as DNA, the CDR3 is TGTGCCAGCAGTAAATGGGACAGGGGGCGCGTTGGTGCTGAAGCTTTCTTT. The full variable domain, with the rest looked up from reference TRBV2 and TRBJ1-1, is EPEVTQTPSHQVTQMGQEVILRCVPISNHLYFYWYRQILGQKVEFLVSFYNNEISEKSEIFDDQFSVERPDGSNFTLKIRSTKLEDSAMYFCASSKWDRGRVGAEAFFGQGTRLTVV.

This clone was counted only a few times. V and J are TRBV4-1 and TRBJ1-1; 12 nucleotides match TRBD1. The V and J ends lost 1 base and 4 bases, in that order; junction bases with no gene match: 7. This CDR3 has 17 residues. Germline V gene sequence: CDR1 MGHRA, CDR2 YSYEKL. This CDR3 is CASSQGPGTGGPTEAFF. CDR3 DNA: TGCGCCAGCAGCCAAGGTCCCGGGACAGGGGGCCCCACTGAAGCTTTCTTT.

V and J are TRBV11-2 and TRBJ1-6; D is uncertain. Germline loops: CDR1 SGHAT, CDR2 FQNNGV. V shed 3 bases and J shed 9 bases, with 9 bases lying between them. The CDR3 is 13 residues long. The CDR3 sequence: CASSFQVSSPLHF. The CDR3 nucleotides read TGTGCCAGCAGCTTCCAGGTGTCTTCACCCCTCCACTTT.

Regarding this clone: The sample carries other DNA sequences with the same CDR3. The chain couples TRBV7-9 to TRBJ1-1; 7 nucleotides match TRBD1. J gave up 1 base and V 1 base, and 0 bases lay outside the gene matches. Germline lookup yields CDR1 SEHNR and CDR2 FQNEAQ (reference sequence). The CDR3 is 14 residues long. The CDR3 here is CASSLGQGNTEAFF. The CDR3, as DNA: TGTGCCAGCAGCTTAGGACAGGGGAACACTGAAGCTTTCTTT.

Only a few counts were recorded for this clone. The rearrangement links TRBV2 to TRBJ1-6; the D is unclear. Germline assignment: CDR1 SNHLY and CDR2 FYNNEI. V lost 9 bases and J lost 0, with 12 bases in between. The CDR3 has 15 residues. CDR3 amino acids: CASSSGSSYNSPLHF. The CDR3 DNA sequence: TGTGCCAGTTCCAGTGGGAGCTCCTATAATTCACCCCTCCACTTT.

J is TRBJ1-1 and V is TRBV5-1, with unresolved D. V dropped 4 bases and J dropped 4 bases, with 20 bases sitting between them. The CDR3 is 16 amino acids. Germline-derived CDR1 and CDR2 are SGHRS and YFSETQ. The CDR3 sequence is CASSDAAGAGSTEAFF. The DNA for the CDR3 is TGCGCCAGCAGCGATGCGGCGGGCGCGGGGAGCACTGAAGCTTTCTTT.

The rearrangement uses TRBV29-1 and TRBJ1-1, with 11 nucleotides matching TRBD1. The CDR3 loop spans 13 amino acids. The trim removed 7 bases at V and 6 bases at J, leaving 7 bases unmatched. Per germline, CDR1 SQVTM and CDR2 ANQGSEA. In DNA form, the CDR3 reads TGCAGCGGGGGGGGGACAGGGGGATCTGAAGCTTTCTTT. Protein product: CSGGGTGGSEAFF.